This TCR beta chain was found in a study of cytomegalovirus exposure and HLA in healthy donors. General study findings and limits: The classifier was said to identify cytomegalovirus status with high specificity and sensitivity.

The germline V gene encodes CDR1 ENHRY and CDR2 SYGVKD. CDR3 size: 15 residues. V was pared by 6 bases and J by 4 bases, with 9 bases of the junction left unmatched. As concerns this clone: Its antigen remains unidentified.

13 Jbeta primers and 60 Vbeta primers were used for the PCR. Sequenced by immunoSEQ multiplex PCR; TCRdb stores in-frame clones only, minus some. The sample has roughly 100,000 clones, roughly two thirds seen once. The sequenced sample consisted of PBMCs. The sequence came from a woman between 50 and 59 years old in good health and CMV-seropositive. This sequence joins TRBV10-3 and TRBJ1-2; 9 bases match TRBD1. The CDR3 reads CAISADRGNGYGYTF. Written as DNA, the CDR3 is TGTGCCATCAGCGCAGACAGGGGGAACGGCTATGGCTACACCTTC.